Described below is a single TCR beta chain sequence and its context. No antigen is known for it. CDR3 length equals 13 residues. CDR1 is SGHNT and CDR2 is YENEEA in the germline V gene. Trimming removed 5 bases at V and 7 bases at J, with 14 bases between. The sample originates from a study of T cell responses to AZD1222 COVID-19 vaccine. Findings and caveats of the study: Possibly, clonal diversity was underestimated; donors were largely white British and included more females. Unmutated regions of variants are reportedly targeted by nearly half of spike-specific TCRs. Scientists sampled the repertoires only once the peak T cell response had passed.

The analysis combined second doses at about 4 or about 12 weeks. TCRdb's copy holds only in-frame clones and misses some; the assay was immunoSEQ multiplex PCR. The repertoire consists of over 100,000 clones, with roughly 87% occurring once and the leading ten covering under 3%. The sequencing used peripheral blood, collected 28 days after the second AZD1222 dose. The chain has TRBV11-3 and TRBJ2-5; D ambiguous. The TCR comes from an adult who received the AZD1222 COVID-19 vaccine. CDR3 sequence: CASSHESVGTQYF. In DNA, the CDR3 is TGTGCCAGCAGCCACGAATCTGTTGGGACCCAGTACTTC.